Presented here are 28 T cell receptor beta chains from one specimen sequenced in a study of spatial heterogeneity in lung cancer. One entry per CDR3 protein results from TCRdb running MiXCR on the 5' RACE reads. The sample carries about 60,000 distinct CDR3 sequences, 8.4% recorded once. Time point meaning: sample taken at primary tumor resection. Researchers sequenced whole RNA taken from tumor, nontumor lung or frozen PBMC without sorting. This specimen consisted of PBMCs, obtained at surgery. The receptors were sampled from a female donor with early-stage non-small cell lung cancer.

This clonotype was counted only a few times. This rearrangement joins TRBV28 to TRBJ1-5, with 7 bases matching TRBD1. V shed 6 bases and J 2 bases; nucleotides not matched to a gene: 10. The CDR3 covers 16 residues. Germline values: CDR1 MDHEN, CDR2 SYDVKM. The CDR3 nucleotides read TGTGCCAGCAGGCGGAGACAGGGAAAGGGCAATCAGCCCCAGCATTTT. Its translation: CASRRRQGKGNQPQHF. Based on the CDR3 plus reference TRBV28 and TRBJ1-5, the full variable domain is DVKVTQSSRYLVKRTGEKVFLECVQDMDHENMFWYRQDPGLGLRLIYFSYDVKMKEKGDIPEGYSVSREKKERFSLILESASTNQTSMYLCASRRRQGKGNQPQHFGDGTRLSIL.

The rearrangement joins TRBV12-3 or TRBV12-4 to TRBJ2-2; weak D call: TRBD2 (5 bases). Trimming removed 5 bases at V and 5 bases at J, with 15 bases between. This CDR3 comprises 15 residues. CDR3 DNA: TGTGCCAGCAGTCCCCACGGTCCGGGGACCGGGGAGCTGTTTTTT. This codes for CASSPHGPGTGELFF.

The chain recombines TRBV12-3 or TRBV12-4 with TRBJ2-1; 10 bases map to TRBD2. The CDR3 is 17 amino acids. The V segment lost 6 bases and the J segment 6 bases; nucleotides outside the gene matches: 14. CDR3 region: CASSSASGSGVRNEQFF. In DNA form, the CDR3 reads TGTGCCAGCAGCTCGGCTAGCGGGAGTGGGGTACGCAATGAGCAGTTCTTC.

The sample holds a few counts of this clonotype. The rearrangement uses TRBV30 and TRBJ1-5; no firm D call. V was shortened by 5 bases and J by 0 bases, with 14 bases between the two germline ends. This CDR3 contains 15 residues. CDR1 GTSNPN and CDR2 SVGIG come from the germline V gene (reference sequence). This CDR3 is CAWSFGLYSNQPQHF. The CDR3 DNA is TGTGCCTGGTCATTTGGACTCTATAGCAATCAGCCCCAGCATTTT.

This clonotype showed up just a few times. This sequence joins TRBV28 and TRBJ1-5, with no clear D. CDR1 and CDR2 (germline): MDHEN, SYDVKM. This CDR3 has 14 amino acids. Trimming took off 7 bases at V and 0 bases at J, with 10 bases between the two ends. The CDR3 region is CASNGLNSNQPQHF. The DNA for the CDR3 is TGTGCCAGCAATGGACTTAATAGCAATCAGCCCCAGCATTTT.

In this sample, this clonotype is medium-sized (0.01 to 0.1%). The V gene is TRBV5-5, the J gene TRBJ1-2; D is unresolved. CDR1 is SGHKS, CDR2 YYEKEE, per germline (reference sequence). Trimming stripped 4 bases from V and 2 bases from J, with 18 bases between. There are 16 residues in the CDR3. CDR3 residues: CASSRQNLPGNYGYTF. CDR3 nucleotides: TGTGCCAGCAGCCGACAAAATCTGCCGGGAAACTATGGCTACACCTTC.

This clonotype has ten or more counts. The CDR3, as DNA: TGTGCCAGCAGTTACTCGACGACGGCAGAGACCCAGTACTTC. The encoded protein is CASSYSTTAETQYF. This chain joins TRBV6-2 or TRBV6-3 and TRBJ2-5; no definite D call. The CDR3 length is 14 residues. Germline CDR1 is MNHEY and CDR2 is SVGEGT. Trimming shortened V by 0 bases and J by 4 bases, and 9 bases separated the two germline ends.

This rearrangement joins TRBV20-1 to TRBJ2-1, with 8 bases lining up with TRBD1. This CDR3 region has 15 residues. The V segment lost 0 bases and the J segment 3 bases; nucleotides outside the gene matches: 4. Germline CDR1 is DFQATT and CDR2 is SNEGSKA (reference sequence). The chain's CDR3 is CSARDRTGSYNEQFF. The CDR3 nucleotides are TGCAGTGCTAGAGACCGGACAGGGAGCTACAATGAGCAGTTCTTC.

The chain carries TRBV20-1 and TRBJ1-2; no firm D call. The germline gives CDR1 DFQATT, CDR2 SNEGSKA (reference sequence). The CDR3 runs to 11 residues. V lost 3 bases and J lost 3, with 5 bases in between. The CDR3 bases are TGCAGTGCTAGCCCTGACTATGGCTACACCTTC. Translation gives CSASPDYGYTF.

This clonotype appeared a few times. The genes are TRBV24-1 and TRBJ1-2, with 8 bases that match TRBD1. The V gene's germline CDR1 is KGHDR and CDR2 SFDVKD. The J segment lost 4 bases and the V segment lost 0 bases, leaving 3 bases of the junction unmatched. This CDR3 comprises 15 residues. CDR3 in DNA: TGTGCCACCAGTGATTTGCCAGGGGGCCTCTATGGCTACACCTTC. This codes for CATSDLPGGLYGYTF.

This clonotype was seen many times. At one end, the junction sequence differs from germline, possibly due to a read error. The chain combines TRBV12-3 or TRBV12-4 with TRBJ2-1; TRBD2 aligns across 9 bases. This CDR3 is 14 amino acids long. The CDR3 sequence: CASRLAGAINEQFF. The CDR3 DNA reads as TGTGCCAGCAGATTAGCGGGAGCCATCAATGAGCAGTTCTTC.

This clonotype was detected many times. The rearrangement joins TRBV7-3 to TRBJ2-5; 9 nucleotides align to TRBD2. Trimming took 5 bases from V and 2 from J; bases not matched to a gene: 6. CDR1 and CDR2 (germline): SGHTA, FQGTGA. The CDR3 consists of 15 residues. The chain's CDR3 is CASSPAGGRQETQYF. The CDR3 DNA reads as TGTGCCAGCAGCCCAGCGGGGGGAAGGCAAGAGACCCAGTACTTC.

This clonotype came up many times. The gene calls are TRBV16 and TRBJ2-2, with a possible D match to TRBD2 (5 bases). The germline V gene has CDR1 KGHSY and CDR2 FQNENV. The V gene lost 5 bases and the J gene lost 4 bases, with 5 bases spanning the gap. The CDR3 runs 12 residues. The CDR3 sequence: CASSGLTGELFF. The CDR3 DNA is TGTGCCAGCAGCGGACTCACCGGGGAGCTGTTTTTT.

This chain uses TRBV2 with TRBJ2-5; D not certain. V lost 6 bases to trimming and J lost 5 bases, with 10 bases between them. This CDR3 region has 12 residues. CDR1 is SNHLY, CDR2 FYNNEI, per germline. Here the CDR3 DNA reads TGTGCCAGCAGCCAGGTCATTGAGACCCAGTACTTC. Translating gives CASSQVIETQYF.

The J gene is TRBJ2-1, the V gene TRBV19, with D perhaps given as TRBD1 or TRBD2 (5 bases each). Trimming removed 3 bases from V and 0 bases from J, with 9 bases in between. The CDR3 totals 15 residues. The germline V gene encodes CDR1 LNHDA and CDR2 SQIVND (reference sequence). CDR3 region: CASSILGDSYNEQFF. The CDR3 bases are TGTGCCAGTAGTATCTTGGGGGACTCCTACAATGAGCAGTTCTTC.

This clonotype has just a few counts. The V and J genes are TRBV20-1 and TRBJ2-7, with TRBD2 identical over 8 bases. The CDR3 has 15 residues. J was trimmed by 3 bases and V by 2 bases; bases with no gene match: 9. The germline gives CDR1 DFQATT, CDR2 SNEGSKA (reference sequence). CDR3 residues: CSARPTGLVGYEQYF. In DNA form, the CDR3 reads TGCAGTGCTAGACCGACGGGACTAGTCGGCTACGAGCAGTACTTC.

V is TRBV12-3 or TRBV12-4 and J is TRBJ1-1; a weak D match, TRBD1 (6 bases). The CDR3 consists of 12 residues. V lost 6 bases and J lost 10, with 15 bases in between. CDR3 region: CASRDSGVGAFF. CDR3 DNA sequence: TGTGCCAGCAGAGATTCAGGGGTTGGAGCTTTCTTT.

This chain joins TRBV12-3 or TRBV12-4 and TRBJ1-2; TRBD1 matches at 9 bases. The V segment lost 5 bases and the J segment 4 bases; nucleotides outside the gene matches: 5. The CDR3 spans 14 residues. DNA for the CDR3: TGTGCCAGCAGTCCACAGGGGGCTAGCTATGGCTACACCTTC. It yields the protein CASSPQGASYGYTF.

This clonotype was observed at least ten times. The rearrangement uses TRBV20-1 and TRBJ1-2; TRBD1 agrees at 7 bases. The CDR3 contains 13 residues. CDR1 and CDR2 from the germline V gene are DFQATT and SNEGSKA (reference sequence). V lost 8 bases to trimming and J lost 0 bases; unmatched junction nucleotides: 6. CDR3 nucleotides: TGCAGTAAATCACAGGGGACTAACTATGGCTACACCTTC. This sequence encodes CSKSQGTNYGYTF.

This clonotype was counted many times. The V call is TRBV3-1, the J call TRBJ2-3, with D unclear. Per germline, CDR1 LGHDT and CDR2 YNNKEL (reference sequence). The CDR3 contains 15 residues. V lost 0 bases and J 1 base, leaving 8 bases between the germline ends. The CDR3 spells CASSQDAGGTDTQYF. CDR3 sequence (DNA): TGTGCCAGCAGCCAAGATGCCGGAGGCACAGATACGCAGTATTTT.

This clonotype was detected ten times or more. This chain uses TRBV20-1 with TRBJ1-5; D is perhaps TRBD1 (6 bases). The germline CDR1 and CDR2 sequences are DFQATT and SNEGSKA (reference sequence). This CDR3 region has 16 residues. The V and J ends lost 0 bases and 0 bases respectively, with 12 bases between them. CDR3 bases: TGCAGTGCTAGAGATGAGGGGGGTATTAGCAATCAGCCCCAGCATTTT. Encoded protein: CSARDEGGISNQPQHF.

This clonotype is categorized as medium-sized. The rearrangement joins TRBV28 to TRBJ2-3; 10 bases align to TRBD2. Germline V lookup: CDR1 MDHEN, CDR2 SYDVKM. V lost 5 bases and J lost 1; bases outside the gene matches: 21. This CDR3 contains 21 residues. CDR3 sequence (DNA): TGTGCCAGCAGTCCTCCGAGGGGGACTAGCGCGACTGGGGCGGGCACAGATACGCAGTATTTT. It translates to CASSPPRGTSATGAGTDTQYF.

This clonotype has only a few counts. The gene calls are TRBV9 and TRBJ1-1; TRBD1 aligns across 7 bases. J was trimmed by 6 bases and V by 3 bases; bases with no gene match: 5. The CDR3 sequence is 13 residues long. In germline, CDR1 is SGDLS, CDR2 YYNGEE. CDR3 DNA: TGTGCCAGCAGCGGACAGGGTAGCTCTGAAGCTTTCTTT. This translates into CASSGQGSSEAFF.

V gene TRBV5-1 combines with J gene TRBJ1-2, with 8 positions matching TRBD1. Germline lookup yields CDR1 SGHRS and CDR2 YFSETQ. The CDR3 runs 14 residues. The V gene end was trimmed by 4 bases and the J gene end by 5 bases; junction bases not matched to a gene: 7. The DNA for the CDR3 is TGCGCCAGCAGCCCCTTAACAGGGGGTTATGGCTACACCTTC. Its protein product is CASSPLTGGYGYTF.

As DNA, the CDR3 is TGTGCCAGCACCCGGGGAGTAACTTCCTATGGCTACACCTTC. This gives the protein CASTRGVTSYGYTF. V gene TRBV12-3 or TRBV12-4 combines with J gene TRBJ1-2; D call uncertain. V was pared by 7 bases and J by 4 bases, with 16 bases between. The CDR3 contains 14 residues.

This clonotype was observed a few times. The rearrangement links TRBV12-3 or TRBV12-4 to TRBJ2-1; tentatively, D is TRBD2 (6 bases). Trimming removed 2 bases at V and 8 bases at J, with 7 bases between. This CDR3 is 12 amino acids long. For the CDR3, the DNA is TGTGCCAGCAGTTTAACTAGCTATGAGCAGTTCTTC. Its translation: CASSLTSYEQFF.

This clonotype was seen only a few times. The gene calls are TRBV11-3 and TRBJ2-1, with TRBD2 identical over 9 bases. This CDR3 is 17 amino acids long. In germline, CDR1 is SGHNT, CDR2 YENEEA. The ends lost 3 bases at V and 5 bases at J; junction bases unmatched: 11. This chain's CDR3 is CASSFPRLTSGHNEQFF. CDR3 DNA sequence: TGTGCCAGCAGCTTTCCGCGGCTTACTAGCGGGCACAATGAGCAGTTCTTC.

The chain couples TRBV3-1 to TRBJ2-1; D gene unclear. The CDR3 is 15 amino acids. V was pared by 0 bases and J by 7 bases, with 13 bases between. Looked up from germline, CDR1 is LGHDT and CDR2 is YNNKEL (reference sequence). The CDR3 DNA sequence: TGTGCCAGCAGCCAAGAGAGTACCTTAGGAAATGAGCAGTTCTTC. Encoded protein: CASSQESTLGNEQFF.